What follows are 8 T cell receptor beta chains derived from one specimen sequenced in a study of cytomegalovirus exposure and HLA in healthy donors. It was with 60 Vbeta and 13 Jbeta primers that the PCR ran. Some clones are missing from TCRdb's copy, which holds only in-frame ones; the method was immunoSEQ multiplex PCR. Among more than 65,000 clones listed, over 60% were seen once. The sequenced material came from PBMCs. These receptors were collected from a man aged 35 to 55 in good health and CMV-seronegative.

The chain recombines TRBV28 with TRBJ1-1; 8 positions match TRBD1. Trimming at V came to 4 bases and at J to 6 bases, leaving 7 bases not matched to a gene. The germline CDR1 and CDR2 sequences are MDHEN and SYDVKM. This CDR3 is 14 amino acids long. CDR3: CASSSGGWLAEAFF. CDR3 nucleotides: TGTGCCAGCAGTTCAGGGGGCTGGTTGGCTGAAGCTTTCTTT.

This chain uses TRBV4-1 with TRBJ2-7; TRBD2 might be the D (6 bases). Trimming removed 2 bases from V and 3 bases from J, with 11 bases in between. This CDR3 has 14 amino acids. Germline V gene sequence: CDR1 MGHRA, CDR2 YSYEKL. CDR3 sequence (DNA): TGCGCCAGCAGCCAACAAGGGACTGTCTACGAGCAGTACTTC. This translates into CASSQQGTVYEQYF.

The rearrangement uses TRBV12-2 and TRBJ2-5; the listed D gene, TRBD2, was not tested against the DNA. TRBV12-2 is annotated as a pseudogene. CDR3 length equals 16 residues. Written as DNA, the CDR3 is TGTGCAAGTCGCTTATACTGGCGGGGGATGAGGGAGACCCAGTACTTC. The encoded protein is CASRLYWRGMRETQYF.

The CDR3 loop reads CASSDDGFSGNTIYF. The CDR3 coding sequence is TGCGCCAGCAGCGACGACGGGTTCTCTGGAAACACCATATATTTT. This chain links TRBV5-1 with TRBJ1-3; D gene unclear. Germline V gene sequence: CDR1 SGHRS, CDR2 YFSETQ. There are 15 residues in the CDR3. V was pared by 4 bases and J by 0 bases, with 11 bases between.

The chain is built from TRBV5-1 and TRBJ1-2; maybe TRBD1 (5 bases). CDR1 is SGHRS and CDR2 is YFSETQ in the germline V gene. The CDR3 is 11 residues long. Trimming shortened V by 5 bases and J by 5 bases, and 7 bases separated the two germline ends. DNA of the CDR3: TGCGCCAGCAGTCCAGGGTATGGCTACACCTTC. Translating gives CASSPGYGYTF.

The chain recombines TRBV11-2 with TRBJ1-2; 7 bases match TRBD1. The CDR3 sequence is 13 residues long. V lost 5 bases, J lost 4 bases, and 4 bases stayed unmatched. Germline V gives CDR1 SGHAT, CDR2 FQNNGV. CDR3 in DNA: TGTGCCAGCAGCACTACAGGGGTCTATGGCTACACCTTC. Translating it yields CASSTTGVYGYTF.

Comments on this clone: The germline gene is not matched at one end of the junction; a read error may be the cause. The chain combines TRBV7-2 with TRBJ2-7, with no clear D. The CDR3 is 13 residues long. Germline V gene data show CDR1 as SGHTA and CDR2 as FQGNSA. The CDR3 region has the DNA TGTGCCAGCAGCCCCAGCAGAGAACTACGAGCAGACTTC. This sequence encodes CASSPSRELRADF. Based on the CDR3 plus reference TRBV7-2 and TRBJ2-7, the full variable domain is GAGVSQSPSNKVTEKGKDVELRCDPISGHTALYWYRQSLGQGLEFLIYFQGNSAPDKSGLPSDRFSAERTGGSVSTLTIQRTQQEDSAVYLCASSPSRELRADFGPGTRLTVT.

The CDR3 bases are TGTGCCAGCAGCTTATACCTGATTTTGGGAGGCACTGAAGCTTTCTTT. Translating it yields CASSLYLILGGTEAFF. The chain uses TRBV7-9 and TRBJ1-1; D unresolved. This CDR3 region has 16 residues. The germline CDR1 and CDR2 sequences are SEHNR and FQNEAQ (reference sequence). V shed 2 bases and J shed 4 bases, with 17 bases lying between them.